What follows is one T cell receptor (beta chain) and its context. Antigen unknown. Molecular barcoding with unique molecular identifiers was used for the TCRbeta library. MiXCR was run by TCRdb on the PCR reads, yielding one entry per CDR3 protein. The sample lists under 450,000 distinct CDR3 sequences; around 15% were seen once. This entry is derived from a study of T-cell reconstitution after alpha-beta-depleted transplantation in children. Overall study findings and caveats: T-cell counts and diversity at one year following transplant were attributed mainly to newly produced T cells. About two months after transplant, alpha-beta T cells reportedly came from several hundred expanded graft clones.

The V and J ends lost 0 bases and 7 bases, in that order; junction bases with no gene match: 3. Per germline, CDR1 SGHRS and CDR2 YFSETQ. The CDR3 has 14 residues. The receptor was derived from a boy less than two years old who had a stem cell transplant for Wiskott-Aldrich syndrome, so the T cells may come from the graft donor. The sample here was PBMCs, mostly from graft donor cells, taken 360 days after TCRalphabeta/CD19-depleted stem cell transplant. The chain employs TRBV5-1 and TRBJ2-2; 7 nucleotides match TRBD2. The CDR3 spells CASSLGLADGELFF. Here the CDR3 DNA reads TGCGCCAGCAGCTTGGGGCTAGCGGACGGGGAGCTGTTTTTT.